A selection of T cell receptor beta chains follows, all from one sample in a study of preoperative IRX-2 immunotherapy in early breast cancer. Here immunoSEQ multiplex PCR was the method, and the copy in TCRdb shows in-frame clones only, minus some. The table has about 42,000 clones, 60% to 85% seen once; the top ten hold roughly 1.2%. Sequenced here: tumor tissue, sampled after IRX-2 immunotherapy. These receptors were obtained from a human donor with breast cancer. Both conserved end residues are part of each CDR3. The D gene is left open where the match is weak. The size entry is marked missing in some rows and otherwise reads once, few, many or a size class.

few	TRBJ1-5	TRBV11-3	-	TGTGCCAGCAGCTTGAGGCCGAGCAAAGAGCCCCAGCATTTT	CASSLRPSKEPQHF
-	TRBJ2-2	TRBV5-1	TRBD2	TGCGCCAGCAGCTCAGGACTAGCGGGCACCGGGGAGCTGTTTTTT	CASSSGLAGTGELFF
once	TRBJ2-1	TRBV29-1	TRBD2	TGCAGCGTTGAGCGACTAGCCGGAGCCTTTAATGAGCAGTTCTTC	CSVERLAGAFNEQFF
-	TRBJ1-6	TRBV5-1	-	TGCGCCAGCAGCTTGGGGGGTAAGAATTCACCCCTCCACTTT	CASSLGGKNSPLHF
-	TRBJ1-2	TRBV19	TRBD1	TGTGCCAGTACCTCACCCGGACAGGGCCTGTATGGCTACACCTTC	CASTSPGQGLYGYTF
-	TRBJ2-3	TRBV7-2	TRBD2	TGTGCCAGCAGCTTGACTAGCGGGAGGGCAGATACGCAGTATTTT	CASSLTSGRADTQYF
few	TRBJ2-1	TRBV19	-	TGTGCCAGTAGCCCCATGGGCGGGGAGGAGCAGTTCTTC	CASSPMGGEEQFF
-	TRBJ2-7	TRBV18	TRBD1	TGTGCCAGCTCACAGGGACAGGGAAGCGAGCAGTACTTC	CASSQGQGSEQYF
-	TRBJ2-7	TRBV6-8	-	TGTGCCAGCAGCTCGACGGGAAACCAAGCCTACGAGCAGTACTTC	CASSSTGNQAYEQYF
-	TRBJ2-5	TRBV6-8	TRBD2	TGTGCCAGCAGTTACGGAGGAGCTAGCGGGAGGTTAGAGACCCAGTACTTC	CASSYGGASGRLETQYF
-	TRBJ2-1	TRBV6-7	TRBD2	TGTGCCAGCAGTTACCCGGGACTAGCGGGAGGGTCGTCCTACAATGAGCAGTTCTTC	CASSYPGLAGGSSYNEQFF
-	TRBJ1-5	TRBV10-1	-	TGCGCCAGCAGTGAAATTACTCAGCCCCAGCATTTT	CASSEITQPQHF